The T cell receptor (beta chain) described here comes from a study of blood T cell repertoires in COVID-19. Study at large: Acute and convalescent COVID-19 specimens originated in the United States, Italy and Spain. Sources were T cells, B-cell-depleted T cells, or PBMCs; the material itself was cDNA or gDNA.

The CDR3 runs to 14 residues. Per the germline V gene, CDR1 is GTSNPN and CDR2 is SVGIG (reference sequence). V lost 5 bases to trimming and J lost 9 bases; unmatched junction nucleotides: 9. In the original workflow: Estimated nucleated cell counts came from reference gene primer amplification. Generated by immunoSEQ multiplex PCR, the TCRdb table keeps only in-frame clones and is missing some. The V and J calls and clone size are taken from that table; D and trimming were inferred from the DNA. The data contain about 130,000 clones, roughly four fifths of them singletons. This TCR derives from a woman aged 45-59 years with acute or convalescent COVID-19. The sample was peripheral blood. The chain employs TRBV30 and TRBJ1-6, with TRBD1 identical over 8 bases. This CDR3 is CAWGQGSSGSPLHF. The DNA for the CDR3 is TGTGCCTGGGGACAGGGATCTTCGGGTTCACCCCTCCACTTT.